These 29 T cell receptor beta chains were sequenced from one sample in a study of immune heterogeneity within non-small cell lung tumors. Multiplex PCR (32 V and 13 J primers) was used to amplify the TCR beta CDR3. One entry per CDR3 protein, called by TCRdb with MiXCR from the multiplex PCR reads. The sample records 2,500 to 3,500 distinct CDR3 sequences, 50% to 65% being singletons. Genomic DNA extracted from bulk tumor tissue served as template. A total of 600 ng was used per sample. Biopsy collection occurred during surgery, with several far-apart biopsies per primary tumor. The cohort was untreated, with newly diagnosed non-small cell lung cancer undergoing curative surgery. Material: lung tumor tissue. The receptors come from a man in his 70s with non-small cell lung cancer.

The CDR3 is CASRVRDKGTEAFF. Here the CDR3 DNA reads TGTGCCAGCAGGGTCCGGGACAAAGGGACTGAAGCTTTCTTT. The chain couples TRBV2 to TRBJ1-1; TRBD1 is a possible D gene (6 bases). Germline CDR1 is SNHLY and CDR2 is FYNNEI. This CDR3 spans 14 amino acids. The V gene lost 6 bases and the J gene lost 5 bases, with 16 bases spanning the gap.

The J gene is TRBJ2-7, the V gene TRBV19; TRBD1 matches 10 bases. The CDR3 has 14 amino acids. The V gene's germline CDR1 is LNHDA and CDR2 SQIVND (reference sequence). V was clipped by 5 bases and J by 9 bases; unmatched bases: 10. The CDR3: CASSPGTGELGQYF. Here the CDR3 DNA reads TGTGCCAGTAGTCCCGGGACAGGGGAGCTCGGGCAGTACTTC.

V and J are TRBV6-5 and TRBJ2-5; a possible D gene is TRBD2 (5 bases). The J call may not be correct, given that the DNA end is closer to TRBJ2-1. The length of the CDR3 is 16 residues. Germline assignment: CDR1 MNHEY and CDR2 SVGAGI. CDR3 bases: TGTGCCAGCAGTTACTCAAATTTCGGGACCTACAATGAGCAGTTCTTC. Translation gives CASSYSNFGTYNEQFF.

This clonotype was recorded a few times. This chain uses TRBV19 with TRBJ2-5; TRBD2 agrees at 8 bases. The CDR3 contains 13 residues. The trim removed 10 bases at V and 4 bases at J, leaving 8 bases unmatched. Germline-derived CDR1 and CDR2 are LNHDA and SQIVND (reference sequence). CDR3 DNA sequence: TGTGCCACCCGAGCGGGGGCTAGAGAGACCCAGTACTTC. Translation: CATRAGARETQYF.

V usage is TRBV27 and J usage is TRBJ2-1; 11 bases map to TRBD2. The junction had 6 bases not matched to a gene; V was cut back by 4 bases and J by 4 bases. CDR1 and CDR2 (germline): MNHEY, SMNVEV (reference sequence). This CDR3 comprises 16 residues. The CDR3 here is CASSSGRLAGYNEQFF. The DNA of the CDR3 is TGTGCCAGCAGTTCCGGTCGACTAGCGGGGTACAATGAGCAGTTCTTC.

The CDR3, as DNA: TGTGCCAGCAGTGAGGCAGGGAGTATATACGAGCAGTACTTC. This codes for CASSEAGSIYEQYF. The gene calls are TRBV6-1 and TRBJ2-7, with D possibly being TRBD1 or TRBD2 (5 bases each). CDR1 and CDR2 from the germline V gene are MNHNS and SASEGT. The CDR3 contains 14 residues. V shed 3 bases and J shed 4 bases, with 13 bases lying between them.

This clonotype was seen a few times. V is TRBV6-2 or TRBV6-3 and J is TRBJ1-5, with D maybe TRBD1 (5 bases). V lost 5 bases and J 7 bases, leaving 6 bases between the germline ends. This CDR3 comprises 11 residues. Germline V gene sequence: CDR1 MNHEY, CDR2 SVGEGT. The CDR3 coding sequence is TGTGCCAGCAGTGGGGGGCAGCCCCAGCATTTT. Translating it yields CASSGGQPQHF.

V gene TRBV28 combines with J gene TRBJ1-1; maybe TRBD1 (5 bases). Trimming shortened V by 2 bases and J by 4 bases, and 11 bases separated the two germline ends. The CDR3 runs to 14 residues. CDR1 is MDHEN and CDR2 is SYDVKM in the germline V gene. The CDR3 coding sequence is TGTGCCAGCAGTTTACCGGCAGGGACCACTGAAGCTTTCTTT. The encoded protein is CASSLPAGTTEAFF.

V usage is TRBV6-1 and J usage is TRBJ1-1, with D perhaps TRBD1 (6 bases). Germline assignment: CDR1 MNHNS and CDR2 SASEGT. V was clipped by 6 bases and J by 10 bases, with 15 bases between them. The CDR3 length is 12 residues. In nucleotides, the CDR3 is TGTGCCAGCAGGATGACAGGCCAGGGAGCTTTCTTT. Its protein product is CASRMTGQGAFF.

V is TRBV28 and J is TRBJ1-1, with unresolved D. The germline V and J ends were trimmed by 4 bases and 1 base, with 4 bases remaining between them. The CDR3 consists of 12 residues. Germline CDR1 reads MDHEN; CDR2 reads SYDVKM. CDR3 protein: CASSSGNTEAFF. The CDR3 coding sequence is TGTGCCAGCAGTTCGGGGAACACTGAAGCTTTCTTT.

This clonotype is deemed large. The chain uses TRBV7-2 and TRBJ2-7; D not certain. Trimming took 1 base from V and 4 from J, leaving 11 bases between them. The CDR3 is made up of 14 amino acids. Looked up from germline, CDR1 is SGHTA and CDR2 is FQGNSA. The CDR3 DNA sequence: TGTGCCAGCAGCTTAGGGGCAGGACGATACGAGCAGTACTTC. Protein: CASSLGAGRYEQYF. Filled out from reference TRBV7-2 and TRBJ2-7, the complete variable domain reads GAGVSQSPSNKVTEKGKDVELRCDPISGHTALYWYRQSLGQGLEFLIYFQGNSAPDKSGLPSDRFSAERTGGSVSTLTIQRTQQEDSAVYLCASSLGAGRYEQYFGPGTRLTVT.

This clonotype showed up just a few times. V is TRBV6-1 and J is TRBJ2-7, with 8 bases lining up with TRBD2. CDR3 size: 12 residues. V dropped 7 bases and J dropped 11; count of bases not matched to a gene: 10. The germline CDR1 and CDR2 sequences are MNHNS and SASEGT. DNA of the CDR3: TGTGCCAGCACCACCCAGGGACTAGTGGAGTACTTC. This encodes CASTTQGLVEYF.

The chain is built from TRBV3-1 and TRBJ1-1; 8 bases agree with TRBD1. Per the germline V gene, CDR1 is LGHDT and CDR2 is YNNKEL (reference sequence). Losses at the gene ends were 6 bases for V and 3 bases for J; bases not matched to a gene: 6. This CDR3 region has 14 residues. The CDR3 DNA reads TGTGCCAGCAGGGCAGGGGGCCAGGACACTGAAGCTTTCTTT. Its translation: CASRAGGQDTEAFF.

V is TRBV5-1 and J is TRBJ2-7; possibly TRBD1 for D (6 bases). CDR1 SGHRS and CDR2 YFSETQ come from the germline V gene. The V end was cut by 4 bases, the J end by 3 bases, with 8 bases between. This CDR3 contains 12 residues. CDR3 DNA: TGCGCCAGCAGCCGGGACAACTACGAGCAGTACTTC. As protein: CASSRDNYEQYF. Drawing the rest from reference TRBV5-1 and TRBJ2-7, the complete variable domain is KAGVTQTPRYLIKTRGQQVTLSCSPISGHRSVSWYQQTPGQGLQFLFEYFSETQRNKGNFPGRFSGRQFSNSRSEMNVSTLELGDSALYLCASSRDNYEQYFGPGTRLTVT.

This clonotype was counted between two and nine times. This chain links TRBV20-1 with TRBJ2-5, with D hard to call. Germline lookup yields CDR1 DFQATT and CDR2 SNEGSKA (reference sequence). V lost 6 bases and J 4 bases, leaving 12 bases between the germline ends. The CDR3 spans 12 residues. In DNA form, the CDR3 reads TGCAGTGCAACGACTTGGGGAGAGACCCAGTACTTC. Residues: CSATTWGETQYF.

CDR3 sequence: CASSTGTALNEQYF. The CDR3 DNA follows: TGTGCCAGCAGTACCGGGACAGCTCTAAACGAGCAGTACTTC. V usage is TRBV27 and J usage is TRBJ2-7; the match to TRBD1 covers 7 bases. The CDR3 spans 14 residues. The germline V gene has CDR1 MNHEY and CDR2 SMNVEV (reference sequence). The V and J ends lost 5 bases and 5 bases, in that order; junction bases with no gene match: 9.

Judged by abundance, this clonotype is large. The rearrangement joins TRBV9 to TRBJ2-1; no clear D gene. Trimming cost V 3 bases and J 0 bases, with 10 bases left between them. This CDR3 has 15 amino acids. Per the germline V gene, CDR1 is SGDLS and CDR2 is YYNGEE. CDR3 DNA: TGTGCCAGCAGCGCACAAGCGAACTCCTACAATGAGCAGTTCTTC. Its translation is CASSAQANSYNEQFF. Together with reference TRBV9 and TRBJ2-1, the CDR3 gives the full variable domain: DSGVTQTPKHLITATGQRVTLRCSPRSGDLSVYWYQQSLDQGLQFLIQYYNGEERAKGNILERFSAQQFPDLHSELNLSSLELGDSALYFCASSAQANSYNEQFFGPGTRLTVL.

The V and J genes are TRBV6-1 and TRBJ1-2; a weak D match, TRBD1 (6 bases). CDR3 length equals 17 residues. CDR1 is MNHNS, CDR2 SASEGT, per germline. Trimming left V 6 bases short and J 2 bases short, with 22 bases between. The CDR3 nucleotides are TGTGCCAGCAGCCCTCCCGGGGGGCTTACTCTAAACTATGGCTACACCTTC. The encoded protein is CASSPPGGLTLNYGYTF.

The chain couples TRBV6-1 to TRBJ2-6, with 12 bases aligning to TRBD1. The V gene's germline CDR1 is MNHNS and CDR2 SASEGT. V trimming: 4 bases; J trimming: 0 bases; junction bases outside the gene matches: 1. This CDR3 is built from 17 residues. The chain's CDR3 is CASSGDRGLSGANVLTF. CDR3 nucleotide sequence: TGTGCCAGCAGTGGGGACAGGGGGCTCTCTGGGGCCAACGTCCTGACTTTC.

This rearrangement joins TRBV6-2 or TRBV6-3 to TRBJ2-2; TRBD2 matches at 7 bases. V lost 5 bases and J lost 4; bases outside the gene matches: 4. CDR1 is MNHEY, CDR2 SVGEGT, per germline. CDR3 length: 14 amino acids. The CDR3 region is CASSSSGGTGELFF. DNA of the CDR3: TGTGCCAGCAGTAGCTCGGGGGGCACCGGGGAGCTGTTTTTT.

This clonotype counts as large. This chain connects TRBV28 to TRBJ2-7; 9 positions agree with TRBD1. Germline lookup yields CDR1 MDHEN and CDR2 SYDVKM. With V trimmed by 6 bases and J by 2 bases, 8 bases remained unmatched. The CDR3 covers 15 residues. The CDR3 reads CASRQTGGATYEQYF. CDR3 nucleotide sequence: TGTGCCAGCAGGCAGACAGGGGGTGCAACCTACGAGCAGTACTTC.

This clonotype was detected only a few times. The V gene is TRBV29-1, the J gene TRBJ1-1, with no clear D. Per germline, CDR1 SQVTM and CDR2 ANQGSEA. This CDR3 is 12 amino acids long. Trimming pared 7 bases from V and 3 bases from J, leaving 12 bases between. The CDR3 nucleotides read TGCAGCGCTGGACTCTTGGACACTGAAGCTTTCTTT. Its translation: CSAGLLDTEAFF.

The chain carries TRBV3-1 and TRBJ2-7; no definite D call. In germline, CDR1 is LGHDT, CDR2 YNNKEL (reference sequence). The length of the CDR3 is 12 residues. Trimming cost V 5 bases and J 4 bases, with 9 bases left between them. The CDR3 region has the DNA TGTGCCAGCAGCTCGGGTCTATACGAGCAGTACTTC. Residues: CASSSGLYEQYF.

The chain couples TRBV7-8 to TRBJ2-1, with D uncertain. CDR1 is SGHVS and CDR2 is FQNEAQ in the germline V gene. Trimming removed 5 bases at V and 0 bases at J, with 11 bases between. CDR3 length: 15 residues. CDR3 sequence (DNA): TGTGCCAGCAGCGTGTACTTAAGCTCCTACAATGAGCAGTTCTTC. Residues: CASSVYLSSYNEQFF. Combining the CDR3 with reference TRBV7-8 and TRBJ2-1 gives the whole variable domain GAGVSQSPRYKVAKRGQDVALRCDPISGHVSLFWYQQALGQGPEFLTYFQNEAQLDKSGLPSDRFFAERPEGSVSTLKIQRTQQEDSAVYLCASSVYLSSYNEQFFGPGTRLTVL.

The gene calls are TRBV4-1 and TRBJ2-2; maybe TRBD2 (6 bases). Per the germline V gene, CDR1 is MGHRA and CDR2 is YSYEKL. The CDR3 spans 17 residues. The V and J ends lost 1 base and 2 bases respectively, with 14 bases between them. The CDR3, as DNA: TGCGCCAGCAGCCAAGCGGTAATGCGGGGAAACACCGGGGAGCTGTTTTTT. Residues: CASSQAVMRGNTGELFF.

CDR3 nucleotide sequence: TGTGCCAGCAGTGATGGACCGGGCAACGTCCTGACTTTC. It specifies CASSDGPGNVLTF. The chain has TRBV6-1 and TRBJ2-6; D uncertain. The CDR3 sequence is 13 residues long. The V gene's germline CDR1 is MNHNS and CDR2 SASEGT. The V end was cut by 3 bases, the J end by 9 bases, with 9 bases between.

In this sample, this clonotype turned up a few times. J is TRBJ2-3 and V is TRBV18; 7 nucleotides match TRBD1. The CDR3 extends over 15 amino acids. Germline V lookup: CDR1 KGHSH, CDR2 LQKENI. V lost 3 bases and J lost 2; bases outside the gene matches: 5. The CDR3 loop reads CASSPGQLNTDTQYF. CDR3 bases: TGTGCCAGCTCACCGGGACAGCTAAACACAGATACGCAGTATTTT.

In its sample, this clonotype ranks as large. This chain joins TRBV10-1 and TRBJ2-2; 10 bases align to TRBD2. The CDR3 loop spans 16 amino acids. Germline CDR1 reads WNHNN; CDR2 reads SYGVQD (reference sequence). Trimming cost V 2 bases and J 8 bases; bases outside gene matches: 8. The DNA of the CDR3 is TGCGCCAGCAGTGAGATGGCTAGCGGGAGTTCAGGGGAGCTGTTTTTT. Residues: CASSEMASGSSGELFF.

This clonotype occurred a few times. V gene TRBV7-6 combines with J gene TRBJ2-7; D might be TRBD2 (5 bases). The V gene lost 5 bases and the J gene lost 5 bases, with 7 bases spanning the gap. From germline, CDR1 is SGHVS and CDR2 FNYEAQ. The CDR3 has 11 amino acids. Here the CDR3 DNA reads TGTGCCAGCAGCCCCGGGGACGAGCAGTACTTC. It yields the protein CASSPGDEQYF.